The source of this TCR beta chain is a study of shared clonotypes between healthy human individuals (dated by TCRdb to the early 2020s). About the investigation overall: A few men and two women, aged 18 to 49 years, made up the cohort. For each donor, CD4 naive and CD4 memory were each run on three plates, CD8 naive on two plates, and CD8 memory on one plate. Blood TCR repertoires of four to six healthy adults were deeply sequenced to estimate repertoire size and the extent of clonotype sharing between individuals. Different laboratories and diverse techniques were used to prepare libraries and sequence TCR repertoires, to increase sequencing depth and limit assay-specific biases. Each donor's leukapheresis produced roughly between about 0.8 and 8.9 billion PBMCs.

Points on this clone: Its antigen is unknown. The input lacks base qualities; no much larger clone sits a single base away. Other DNA sequences within the sample encode an identical CDR3.

The CDR3 has 13 amino acids, counting the end cysteine and phenylalanine. Of all the DNA, just the CDR3 is kept, 39 bases in frame from base 1. CDR1 ENHRY and CDR2 SYGVKD are derived from the germline V gene. V is shortened by 6 bases, J by 4 bases, and the region joining them spans 12 bases. The donors were healthy, HIV-negative adults who had no recently reported acute infections or vaccinations. All donors were Caucasian adults living in Nashville, Tennessee, USA. Magnetic negative selection was used to enrich CD4+ T cells, after which naive cells were positively selected on CD45RA and the negative fraction became the memory subset. Blood was obtained by leukapheresis, after which PBMCs were separated by Ficoll-Histopaque density gradient centrifugation and cryopreserved in liquid nitrogen vapor phase. Analytical flow cytometry was used to check the purity and quantity of each magnetically sorted T cell population. Genomic DNA was isolated from every sorted fraction and measured by UV absorbance on a Nanodrop 2000c.

Findings and caveats that apply to the study as a whole: Naive subsets generally had larger estimated clonotype richness than memory subsets did. Sampling was restricted to blood, and TCR repertoires in tissue are likely to differ from TCR repertoires in blood. Higher generation probabilities were observed for clonotypes shared by all four sorted-subset donors than for non-shared clonotypes. Even with the large sequencing depth, rarefaction of the sorted-subset datasets indicated that sequencing was incomplete. When several donors were compared, the shared fraction of clonotypes was roughly 4.8% for naive CD4, about 4% for naive CD8, more than 2% for memory CD4, and 0.4% for memory CD8. Based on pairwise subsampling, the degree of clonotype sharing among donors was expected to be affected by sequencing depth. The small number of donors limited the genetic and exposure-history diversity represented.

TCR CDR3 regions were amplified from genomic DNA by multiplex PCR using the deep immunoSEQ assay. Extracted genomic DNA from each cell subset was spread evenly across all wells of several immunoSEQ 96-well plates, with each plate serving as a replicate. For sorted subsets, 150 to 200 ng genomic DNA, equal to about 30,000 T cell genomes, was loaded into each replicate PCR. Purified libraries were measured with a Qubit 3.0 fluorometer, size-checked on a Bioanalyzer 2100, and measured again with the KAPA Library Quantification kit. Every immunoSEQ 96-well plate was sequenced on a dedicated single-read 150-cycle Illumina NextSeq 550 flow cell. In the authors' own workflow: The immunoSEQ output contained only junctional sequences without quality scores, so filtering could not match that applied to full-length reads. Sequences were annotated with PyIR, a Python wrapper for IgBLAST v1.9, and V/J genes and CDR3 were assigned using IMGT germline references. Reads were removed for weak V/J assignments (E-value above 1e-6), missing CDR3, stop codons, out-of-frame junctions, or ambiguous translated residues. V3J clonotypes were defined as sequences sharing an identical inferred V gene, J gene, and CDR3 amino acid sequence. To compute the percentage overlap between repertoires, the number of shared unique clonotypes was divided by the size of the smaller repertoire. Richness of each repertoire was evaluated using RTK rarefaction, the Chao1 estimator, and Recon v2.1 estimates of unobserved clonotypes. For all TCRbeta clonotypes obtained by the gDNA method from four donors, generation probabilities were computed with OLGA. TCRdb stores this immuneACCESS table with in-frame sequences only. Part of the clones is absent; in the studies checked, under half of the shortfall reflects unresolved V genes, and no reason is known for the rest. V, J and clone size reflect that table, while D and trimming were determined from the DNA. For this sample there are more than 2,000,000 clones; approximately 94% appear just once. Roughly 0.14% of the sample is held by the ten biggest clonotypes.

The TCR was taken from a man between 18 and 29 years old in good health. The chain is made from TRBV10-3 and TRBJ2-5; the D gene cannot be resolved reliably. The sequencing sample was made of naive CD4+ T cells sorted from blood. According to the study, the label for this sample's cell subset or site signals: CD45RA+ positively selected. The CDR3 is CAISGPAGETQYF. The DNA sequence reads TGTGCCATCAGCGGACCGGCTGGAGAGACCCAGTACTTC.